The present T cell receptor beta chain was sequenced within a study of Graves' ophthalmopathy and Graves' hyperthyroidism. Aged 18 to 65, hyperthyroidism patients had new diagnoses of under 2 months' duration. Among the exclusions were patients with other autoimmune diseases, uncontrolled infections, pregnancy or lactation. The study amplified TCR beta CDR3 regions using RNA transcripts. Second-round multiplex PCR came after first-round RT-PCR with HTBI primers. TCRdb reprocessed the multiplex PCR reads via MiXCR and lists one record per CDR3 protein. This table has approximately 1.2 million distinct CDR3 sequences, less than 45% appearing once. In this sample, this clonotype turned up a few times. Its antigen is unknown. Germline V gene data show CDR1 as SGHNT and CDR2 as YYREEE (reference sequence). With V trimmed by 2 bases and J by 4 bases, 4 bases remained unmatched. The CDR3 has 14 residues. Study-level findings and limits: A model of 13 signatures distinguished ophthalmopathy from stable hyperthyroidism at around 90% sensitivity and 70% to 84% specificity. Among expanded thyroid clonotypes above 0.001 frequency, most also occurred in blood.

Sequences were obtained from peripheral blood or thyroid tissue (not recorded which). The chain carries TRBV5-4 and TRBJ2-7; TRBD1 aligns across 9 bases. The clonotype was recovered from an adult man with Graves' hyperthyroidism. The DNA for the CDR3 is TGTGCCAGCAGCTTCTGGGACAGGGTTTACGAGCAGTACTTC. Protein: CASSFWDRVYEQYF.